This is a list of T cell receptor beta chains from one sample in a study of a mutant IDH1 vaccine in newly diagnosed glioma. Some clones are missing from TCRdb's copy, which holds only in-frame ones; the method was immunoSEQ multiplex PCR. Here the sample spans 55,000 or so clones, 90% to 95% being singletons. Antigen specificity for these receptors is unknown. Source: PBMCs, taken from a glioma patient whose treatment included an IDH1 peptide vaccine. These receptors were collected from a man in his fifties or sixties with glioma. CDR3s include the opening cysteine and the closing phenylalanine or tryptophan. D genes are given only for firm matches. Only some rows state a clone size, as once, few, many or a class for expanded clones.

TRBV19	TRBJ1-5	-	-	TGTGCCAGTAGTATATTGGGGCAGGGCCCCTTTCAGCCCCAGCATTTT	CASSILGQGPFQPQHF
TRBV6-1	TRBJ2-2	TRBD2	-	TGTGCCAGCAGTGCTAAGCGGGGGAACACCGGGGAGCTGTTTTTT	CASSAKRGNTGELFF
TRBV6-5	TRBJ1-2	-	-	TGTGCCAGCAGACAACAGGGATTTCGTCTCTATGGCTACACCTTC	CASRQQGFRLYGYTF
TRBV6-5	TRBJ1-2	-	-	TGTGCCAGCAGCCGAACCTCATTCAACTATGGCTACACCTTC	CASSRTSFNYGYTF
TRBV5-1	TRBJ2-5	-	once	TGCGCCAGCAGCGTAGGCAGCCAAGAGACCCAGTACTTC	CASSVGSQETQYF
TRBV7-8	TRBJ2-7	TRBD2	-	TGTGCCAGCAGCCCCCCGAGCGGGAGGGCCCCCGAGCAGTACTTC	CASSPPSGRAPEQYF
TRBV18	TRBJ1-1	-	once	TGTGCCAGCTCACCCGACAGGACAACTGAAGCTTTCTTT	CASSPDRTTEAFF
TRBV6-4	TRBJ2-7	TRBD2	-	TGTGCCAGCAGGGGACTAGCGGGAGTTTCCTACGAGCAGTACTTC	CASRGLAGVSYEQYF
TRBV30	TRBJ1-5	-	-	TGTGCCTGGAGTTTTGGACAGTCCAATCAGCCCCAGCATTTT	CAWSFGQSNQPQHF
TRBV28	TRBJ1-1	TRBD1	few	TGTGCCAGCAGCCCGGGACAGGGGGATGAAGCTTTCTTT	CASSPGQGDEAFF
TRBV2	TRBJ1-2	-	-	TGTGCCAGCAGTGGAGAGGGAGTAGGCTATGGCTACACCTTC	CASSGEGVGYGYTF
TRBV18	TRBJ2-7	TRBD2	once	TGTGCCAGCTCACCAGTTGAGACTAGCGGCTACGAGCAGTACTTC	CASSPVETSGYEQYF
TRBV27	TRBJ1-5	-	-	TGTGCCAGCAGTCCTCGCATCGACAGGTTGAATCAGCCCCAGCATTTT	CASSPRIDRLNQPQHF
TRBV2	TRBJ2-3	TRBD2	-	TGTGCCAGCTATCGAGGACTAGCTGCTACAGATACGCAGTATTTT	CASYRGLAATDTQYF
TRBV7-8	TRBJ2-3	TRBD2	-	TGTGCCAGCAGCACCATAGCGGGGGAAGCGGTTACGCAGTATTTT	CASSTIAGEAVTQYF
TRBV6-6	TRBJ1-3	-	-	TGTGCCAGCAGTCCACAGGGTACCTCTGGAAACACCATATATTTT	CASSPQGTSGNTIYF
TRBV7-2	TRBJ1-2	-	-	TGTGCCAGCAGCGTTCAGAGTTACTATGGCTACACCTTC	CASSVQSYYGYTF
TRBV29-1	TRBJ2-7	-	-	TGCAGCGTTAGTGGCAGAGCCTACGAGCAGTACTTC	CSVSGRAYEQYF
TRBV6-5	TRBJ2-7	TRBD1	-	TGTGCCAGCAGTAAGGACAGGAGCTCCTACGAGCAGTACTTC	CASSKDRSSYEQYF
TRBV2	TRBJ2-2	-	-	TGTGCCAGCACTGACCGGACAGTAAACACCGGGGAGCTGTTTTTT	CASTDRTVNTGELFF
TRBV6-1	TRBJ2-5	TRBD2	-	TGTGCCAGCAGTGAAGCTTTCCTAGCGGGGTGGGGGGAGCAAGAGACCCAGTACTTC	CASSEAFLAGWGEQETQYF
TRBV2	TRBJ2-1	-	-	TGTGCCAGCAGTGAAAAGGAAATAGTAAGAGGTGGCACCTACAATGAGCAGTTCTTC	CASSEKEIVRGGTYNEQFF
TRBV6-1	TRBJ1-4	-	-	TGTGCCAGCAGGGCAGACAGGACAACTAATGAAAAACTGTTTTTT	CASRADRTTNEKLFF
TRBV6-6	TRBJ2-7	-	-	TGTGCCAGCACCCACGGGACGGGGGTATACGAGCAGTACTTC	CASTHGTGVYEQYF
TRBV5-5	TRBJ1-2	TRBD1	-	TGTGCCAGCAGCCAGGGACAGCCCAACTATGGCTACACCTTC	CASSQGQPNYGYTF
TRBV9	TRBJ2-3	TRBD2	-	TGTGCCAGCAGCGAGACTAGCAACACAGATACGCAGTATTTT	CASSETSNTDTQYF
TRBV2	TRBJ1-5	-	-	TGTGCCAGCAGTCAGGGCCAACCCCAGCATTTT	CASSQGQPQHF
TRBV7-2	TRBJ1-4	TRBD1	-	TGTGCCAGCAGCTTAGCTAAGGACAGGGGGCTGGAAAAACTGTTTTTT	CASSLAKDRGLEKLFF
TRBV10-3	TRBJ2-1	TRBD2	-	TGTGCCATCAGTGAGTCTGGCGGGAGCTCCTACAATGAGCAGTTCTTC	CAISESGGSSYNEQFF